The clone carrying this T cell receptor (beta chain) was recorded only once. One Seattle source followed patients from active infection through their disease course. As originally analysed: Estimation of nucleated cell counts was performed using reference gene primer amplification. The protocol was immunoSEQ multiplex PCR, while the TCRdb copy is restricted to in-frame clones and leaves out a portion. That table supplies the V and J calls and clone size; D and trimming were determined from the DNA. Of a few hundred thousand clones in the sample, 75% to 95% are singletons; the top ten hold approximately 7.5%. The source of the sample is a study of blood T cell repertoires in COVID-19. Looking at the study overall: The origin of the acute and convalescent COVID-19 samples was the United States, Italy and Spain. Nucleic acid was either cDNA or gDNA, and it came from T cells, B-cell-depleted T cells, or PBMCs.

V was trimmed by 1 base and J by 8 bases, leaving 11 bases between them. This CDR3 region has 13 residues. Germline V gives CDR1 SEHNR, CDR2 FQNEAQ (reference sequence). The receptor was derived from a woman in her 30s with COVID-19, enrolled during active disease. Sample: peripheral blood. This chain connects TRBV7-9 to TRBJ1-2, with D maybe TRBD1 (5 bases). The chain's CDR3 is CASSLGREEGYTF. The CDR3 DNA reads TGTGCCAGCAGCTTAGGCAGGGAGGAGGGCTACACCTTC.